Shown below are 19 T cell receptor beta chains from a single sample sequenced in a study of regulatory T cells in long-lasting Graves disease. Investigators prepared the TCR beta libraries by applying iRepertoire HTBI primers and Arm-PCR of CDR3 regions. TCRdb used MiXCR to reprocess the multiplex PCR reads, holding one entry per CDR3 protein. The sample gives just over 600,000 distinct CDR3 sequences, around 15% of which show up once; 15% to 20% is in the top ten. Described time point: newly diagnosed GD, antithyroid drugs for less than 3 months. PBMCs provided the RNA from which the TCR library was made. The same data also contributed to another study, on T cells in Graves' hyperthyroidism and ophthalmopathy.

The sample was peripheral blood mononuclear cells (PBMCs), taken at new diagnosis, from a patient treated with antithyroid drugs. Source of these receptors: a woman between 25 and 40 years old with Graves disease.

Only a few counts were recorded for this clonotype. The rearrangement links TRBV20-1 to TRBJ2-2, with D possibly being TRBD1 (6 bases). The germline gives CDR1 DFQATT, CDR2 SNEGSKA (reference sequence). Trimming removed 7 bases from V and 4 bases from J, with 13 bases in between. The CDR3 runs 13 residues. CDR3 bases: TGCAGTGGGAAGCGAGGGGGCACCGGGGAGCTGTTTTTT. This gives the protein CSGKRGGTGELFF.

This clonotype occurred a few times. The CDR3 nucleotides are TGTGCCAGCTCAGCGGGACAGAGAGATACGCAGTATTTT. Translation gives CASSAGQRDTQYF. This chain uses TRBV18 with TRBJ2-3; a possible D gene is TRBD1 (7 bases). The CDR3 loop spans 13 amino acids. Germline CDR1 is KGHSH and CDR2 is LQKENI. V was clipped by 5 bases and J by 5 bases, with 11 bases between them.

This clonotype showed up many times. The chain uses TRBV28 and TRBJ1-2; D might be TRBD1 (5 bases). CDR3 length: 11 amino acids. V was pared by 9 bases and J by 7 bases, with 12 bases between. Germline V gene data show CDR1 as MDHEN and CDR2 as SYDVKM. The chain's CDR3 is CASDRGAGYTF. As DNA, the CDR3 is TGTGCCAGTGACAGAGGGGCTGGCTACACCTTC.

The rearrangement uses TRBV4-1 and TRBJ1-2; 7 positions match TRBD1. Germline V lookup: CDR1 MGHRA, CDR2 YSYEKL. This CDR3 contains 16 residues. Germline trimming cut 2 bases from V and 0 bases from J; bases unmatched to any gene: 6. CDR3 in amino acids: CASSQSDRLANYGYTF. CDR3 nucleotides: TGCGCCAGCAGCCAATCGGACAGGCTAGCTAACTATGGCTACACCTTC.

This clonotype was found many times. J is TRBJ2-5 and V is TRBV3-1; TRBD1 might be the D (6 bases). The CDR3 is 12 amino acids. Deletions cut 7 bases from V and 3 bases from J, with 9 bases between. Germline CDR1 LGHDT, CDR2 YNNKEL (reference sequence). The CDR3: CASMAGEETQYF. The DNA of the CDR3 is TGTGCCAGCATGGCAGGGGAAGAGACCCAGTACTTC.

This clonotype was counted only a few times. The rearrangement links TRBV12-3 or TRBV12-4 to TRBJ1-4; 8 positions match TRBD1. The V segment lost 6 bases and the J segment 4 bases; nucleotides outside the gene matches: 7. The CDR3 runs 15 residues. The CDR3 region is CASRTGVRGNEKLFF. The CDR3, as DNA: TGTGCCAGCAGGACAGGGGTACGCGGTAATGAAAAACTGTTTTTT.

The table lists this clonotype with many counts. The chain couples TRBV20-1 to TRBJ2-5; D call uncertain. Germline V gene lookup returns CDR1 DFQATT and CDR2 SNEGSKA (reference sequence). CDR3 length equals 13 residues. Trimming pared 3 bases from V and 2 bases from J, leaving 10 bases between. This chain's CDR3 is CSARRETQETQYF. The CDR3 bases are TGCAGTGCTAGGCGAGAAACTCAAGAGACCCAGTACTTC.

This clonotype was found many times. The chain uses TRBV9 and TRBJ2-3, with 7 bases that match TRBD1. With 3 bases clipped from V and 3 bases from J, the junction kept 7 bases outside the gene matches. The V gene's germline CDR1 is SGDLS and CDR2 YYNGEE. There are 15 residues in the CDR3. For the CDR3, the DNA is TGTGCCAGCAGCGAACAGGGGTATCGGACAGATACGCAGTATTTT. This codes for CASSEQGYRTDTQYF.

This chain joins TRBV5-5 and TRBJ2-1, with 10 bases that match TRBD2. Per the germline V gene, CDR1 is SGHKS and CDR2 is YYEKEE (reference sequence). J gave up 2 bases and V 4 bases, and 9 bases lay outside the gene matches. This CDR3 comprises 17 residues. The CDR3 sequence: CASSLKLLAGTYNEQFF. CDR3 DNA: TGTGCCAGCAGCCTGAAACTACTAGCGGGGACCTACAATGAGCAGTTCTTC.

CDR3 sequence reads: CASSLGFGTGGNTIYF. CDR3 coding DNA: TGTGCCAGCAGCTTAGGCTTTGGGACAGGGGGAAACACCATATATTTT. The chain combines TRBV7-9 with TRBJ1-3; 9 nucleotides line up with TRBD1. The ends lost 1 base at V and 4 bases at J; junction bases unmatched: 5. CDR3 length equals 16 residues. The germline CDR1 and CDR2 sequences are SEHNR and FQNEAQ (reference sequence).

This clonotype was detected many times. The J gene is TRBJ1-1, the V gene TRBV28; TRBD1 agrees at 9 bases. The CDR3 sequence is 16 residues long. The V gene's germline CDR1 is MDHEN and CDR2 SYDVKM. Losses at the gene ends were 6 bases for V and 10 bases for J; bases not matched to a gene: 18. Here the CDR3 reads CASSSFGTGMPLVAFF. The CDR3 nucleotides are TGTGCCAGCAGCTCATTCGGGACAGGGATGCCCCTCGTAGCTTTCTTT.

This clonotype turned up a few times. V and J are TRBV7-9 and TRBJ2-5; TRBD2 matches at 9 bases. This CDR3 is 16 amino acids long. V lost 5 bases to trimming and J lost 1 base; unmatched junction nucleotides: 8. Germline V gene data show CDR1 as SEHNR and CDR2 as FQNEAQ (reference sequence). CDR3 region: CASSLSGRLSQETQYF. CDR3 DNA: TGTGCCAGCAGCCTCAGCGGGAGGCTCTCCCAAGAGACCCAGTACTTC.

This clonotype has only a few counts. The V call is TRBV7-9, the J call TRBJ1-2; a possible D gene is TRBD1 (5 bases). The V gene's germline CDR1 is SEHNR and CDR2 FQNEAQ (reference sequence). V was cut by 8 bases and J by 2 bases, with 18 bases left in between. The CDR3 consists of 15 residues. The CDR3 spells CASVDSTSSNYGYTF. The CDR3 DNA is TGTGCCAGCGTTGACAGCACCTCATCAAACTATGGCTACACCTTC.

This clonotype has more than one count but fewer than ten. The V call is TRBV6-1, the J call TRBJ2-7; D might be TRBD1 or TRBD2, each matching 5 bases. The CDR3 covers 15 residues. The germline V gene encodes CDR1 MNHNS and CDR2 SASEGT. V gave up 6 bases and J gave up 3 bases, with 18 bases separating them. The CDR3 bases are TGTGCCAGCAGACCGACAGCAATTGGACTCTACGAGCAGTACTTC. As protein: CASRPTAIGLYEQYF.

This clonotype was counted many times. This chain joins TRBV27 and TRBJ1-2; 7 nucleotides match TRBD1. V trimming: 7 bases; J trimming: 7 bases; junction bases outside the gene matches: 9. This CDR3 has 13 residues. Germline CDR1 and CDR2: MNHEY and SMNVEV (reference sequence). CDR3 nucleotide sequence: TGTGCCAGCACCCAGGGGGGGACGGCTGGCTACACCTTC. The encoded protein is CASTQGGTAGYTF.

The rearrangement uses TRBV20-1 and TRBJ1-5; 8 bases fit TRBD1. The CDR3 covers 17 residues. The ends lost 5 bases at V and 0 bases at J; junction bases unmatched: 12. Germline CDR1 DFQATT, CDR2 SNEGSKA (reference sequence). The CDR3 nucleotides read TGCAGTGCTGGGGTGGGACAGGTCCCTATTAGCAATCAGCCCCAGCATTTT. This codes for CSAGVGQVPISNQPQHF.

In this sample, this clonotype turned up many times. The J gene is TRBJ1-4, the V gene TRBV5-1, with a tentative D call TRBD1 (5 bases). V was cut by 5 bases and J by 7 bases, with 18 bases left in between. Germline V CDR1 and CDR2: SGHRS, YFSETQ. This CDR3 has 15 residues. In DNA form, the CDR3 reads TGCGCCAGCAGTCCTCAGGGAGCCGGCGGTGAAAAACTGTTTTTT. Its protein is CASSPQGAGGEKLFF.

V and J are TRBV7-9 and TRBJ2-1; D remains unclear. V was trimmed by 5 bases and J by 8 bases, leaving 10 bases between them. CDR3 size: 12 residues. Looked up from germline, CDR1 is SEHNR and CDR2 is FQNEAQ (reference sequence). This chain's CDR3 is CASSPRWDEQFF. As DNA, the CDR3 is TGTGCCAGCAGCCCTAGATGGGATGAGCAGTTCTTC. The whole variable domain, filled in from reference TRBV7-9 and TRBJ2-1, reads DTGVSQNPRHKITKRGQNVTFRCDPISEHNRLYWYRQTLGQGPEFLTYFQNEAQLEKSRLLSDRFSAERPKGSFSTLEIQRTEQGDSAMYLCASSPRWDEQFFGPGTRLTVL.

This clonotype has more than one count but fewer than ten. J is TRBJ1-4 and V is TRBV7-2; the match to TRBD1 covers 7 bases. Germline loops: CDR1 SGHTA, CDR2 FQGNSA. V shed 5 bases, J shed 4 bases, and the junction held 7 bases outside the gene matches. The CDR3 runs 15 residues. The CDR3 DNA reads as TGTGCCAGCAGCCAGACAGGGATTAGTAATGAAAAACTGTTTTTT. Protein product: CASSQTGISNEKLFF. The complete variable domain, with remaining parts taken from reference TRBV7-2 and TRBJ1-4, reads GAGVSQSPSNKVTEKGKDVELRCDPISGHTALYWYRQSLGQGLEFLIYFQGNSAPDKSGLPSDRFSAERTGGSVSTLTIQRTQQEDSAVYLCASSQTGISNEKLFFGSGTQLSVL.